This T cell receptor (beta chain) was captured by sequencing in a study of blood T cell repertoires in COVID-19. Looking at the study overall: There were acute and convalescent COVID-19 samples, and they came from the United States, Italy and Spain. The analysed material was cDNA or gDNA that came from T cells, B-cell-depleted T cells, or PBMCs.

Authors' processing steps: Amplification from reference gene primers served as the basis for estimated nucleated cell counts. Generated by immunoSEQ multiplex PCR, the TCRdb table keeps only in-frame clones and is missing some. Clonal size and the V and J genes are those of that table, whereas D and trimming came from the DNA. This sample carries around 72,000 clones, approximately 84% of them seen once, and the ten largest clones take 11%. Germline-derived CDR1 and CDR2 are KGHDR and SFDVKD. This CDR3 spans 16 amino acids. The ends were cut back, 3 bases at V and 4 bases at J, with 15 bases in the middle.

The TCR comes from a man in his 70s with active or convalescent COVID-19. Sample: peripheral blood. The chain has TRBV24-1 and TRBJ2-1; a possible D gene is TRBD1 (5 bases). The chain's CDR3 is CATSDPQWGSYNEQFF. The CDR3 DNA sequence: TGTGCCACCAGTGATCCCCAGTGGGGCAGTTACAATGAGCAGTTCTTC.